This entry describes one TCR beta chain. The record originates from a study of blood T cell repertoires in COVID-19. About the research overall: The study drew acute and convalescent COVID-19 samples from the United States, Italy and Spain. PBMCs, B-cell-depleted T cells, or T cells provided the cDNA or gDNA that made up the material.

The V gene end was trimmed by 4 bases and the J gene end by 1 base; junction bases not matched to a gene: 11. The CDR3 totals 17 residues. Germline V CDR1 and CDR2: LGHDT, YNNKEL (reference sequence). Per the authors' pipeline: Estimation of nucleated cell counts was performed using reference gene primer amplification. Assay: immunoSEQ multiplex PCR; the TCRdb copy retains only in-frame clones and omits some. V and J calls plus clone size are reproduced from that table; the DNA served to infer D and trimming. The repertoire holds roughly 50,000 clones, approximately 91% seen once, with over 11% in the top ten.

V and J are TRBV3-1 (or the pseudogene TRBV3-2) and TRBJ1-1, with TRBD1 matching 8 bases. The sample comprised peripheral blood. This clonotype was obtained from a woman between 55 and 75 years old with active COVID-19. The CDR3 sequence: CASSPVPGQASNTEAFF. The CDR3 nucleotides read TGTGCCAGCAGCCCGGTCCCGGGACAGGCCTCGAACACTGAAGCTTTCTTT.